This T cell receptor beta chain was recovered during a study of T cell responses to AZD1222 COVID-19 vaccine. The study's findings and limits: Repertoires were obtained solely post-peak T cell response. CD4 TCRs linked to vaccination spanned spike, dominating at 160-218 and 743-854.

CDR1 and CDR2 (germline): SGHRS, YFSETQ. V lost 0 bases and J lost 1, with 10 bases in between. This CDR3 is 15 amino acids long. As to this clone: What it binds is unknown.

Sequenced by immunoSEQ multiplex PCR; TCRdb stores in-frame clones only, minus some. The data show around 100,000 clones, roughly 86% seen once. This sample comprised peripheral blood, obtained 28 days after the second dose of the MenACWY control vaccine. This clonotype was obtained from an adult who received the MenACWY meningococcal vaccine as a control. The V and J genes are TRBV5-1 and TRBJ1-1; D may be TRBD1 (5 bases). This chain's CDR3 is CASSLVGAGNTEAFF. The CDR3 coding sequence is TGCGCCAGCAGCTTGGTCGGGGCAGGGAACACTGAAGCTTTCTTT.